These T cell receptor beta chains were read from a single sample in a study of cytomegalovirus exposure and HLA in healthy donors. TCRdb's table, derived via immunoSEQ multiplex PCR, lists solely in-frame clones and lacks some. The table has 220,000 or so clones, 70% to 85% seen once. The sequenced sample consisted of PBMCs. The receptor source for this set is a male donor in good health and CMV-seronegative. CDR3s include the opening cysteine and the closing phenylalanine or tryptophan. D genes are given only for firm matches. Clone size is stated in some rows and not others, as once, few, many or a class when expanded.

clone size	J gene	V gene	D gene	CDR3 DNA	CDR3 protein
.	TRBJ1-5	TRBV7-3	.	TGTGCCAGCAGCTTAACTCCGGGGAAGAGGGGGTATAGCAATCAGCCCCAGCATTTT	CASSLTPGKRGYSNQPQHF
.	TRBJ2-5	TRBV4-1	TRBD2	TGCGCCAGCAGCCAAACCGGGAGGGAGGAGACCCAGTACTTC	CASSQTGREETQYF
.	TRBJ1-6	TRBV7-9	TRBD1	TGTGCCAGCAGCCGCGACAGGGCAAGGAATTCACCCCTCCACTTT	CASSRDRARNSPLHF
few	TRBJ2-3	TRBV5-1	.	TGCGCCAGCAGAAGCGGCACTAGCTCGGGTACAGATACGCAGTATTTT	CASRSGTSSGTDTQYF
.	TRBJ2-5	TRBV28	.	TGTGCCAGCAGTCTTGGGACGGGTCCGGGGGAGCAGTACTTC	CASSLGTGPGEQYF
.	TRBJ2-7	TRBV14	TRBD2	TGTGCCAGCAGCCAAGATCTAACAGCGGGAGTGAGGGAGCAGTACTTC	CASSQDLTAGVREQYF
once	TRBJ2-7	TRBV5-1	.	TGCGCCAGCAGCTTAGGACAGTCCTACGAGCAGTACTTC	CASSLGQSYEQYF
.	TRBJ1-6	TRBV5-4	TRBD1	TGTGCCAGCAGCCAAAAGGCAGGGGGATCCGATTCACCCCTCCACTTT	CASSQKAGGSDSPLHF
.	TRBJ1-5	TRBV5-8	TRBD1	TGTGCCAGCATCAGACGGTCGACAGGGCAGATAAGCAATCAGCCCCAGCATTTT	CASIRRSTGQISNQPQHF
.	TRBJ2-3	TRBV4-1	TRBD2	TGCGCCAGCAGCCCGAGGGGGGCTAGCGGGGGCTATGATACGCAGTATTTT	CASSPRGASGGYDTQYF
.	TRBJ2-1	TRBV10-3	.	TGTGCCATCAGCCTGACAGACTCCTACAATGAGCAGTTCTTC	CAISLTDSYNEQFF
.	TRBJ1-2	TRBV25-1	.	TGTGCCAGCAGTGACCTAGGAGGCTTCGGCTACACCTTC	CASSDLGGFGYTF
few	TRBJ2-5	TRBV6-1	TRBD1	TGTGCCAGCAGAAGACAGGGACCAGAGACCCAGTACTTC	CASRRQGPETQYF
few	TRBJ1-3	TRBV4-1	.	TGCGCCAGCAGCCAAGATCGAGGGTTTAGTAACACCATATATTTT	CASSQDRGFSNTIYF
.	TRBJ2-3	TRBV19	TRBD2	TGTGCCAGTGGGGGACTAGCGGGTTCCACAGATACGCAGTATTTT	CASGGLAGSTDTQYF
few	TRBJ1-1	TRBV7-2	TRBD1	TGTGCCAGCAGTAGCGACAGGGGCACTGAAGCTTTCTTT	CASSSDRGTEAFF
.	TRBJ2-1	TRBV5-1	TRBD2	TGCGCCAGCAGCCTTCGGACTAGCGGGAGCTCCTACAATGAGCAGTTCTTC	CASSLRTSGSSYNEQFF
.	TRBJ2-1	TRBV7-6	.	TGTGCCAGCAGCTTGAGCGGGTCGTACAATGAGCAGTTCTTC	CASSLSGSYNEQFF
few	TRBJ1-5	TRBV10-1	.	TGCGCCAGCAGTGAGCGCACTCCGGGGCCCCAGCATTTT	CASSERTPGPQHF
once	TRBJ2-2	TRBV5-1	TRBD2	TGCGCCAGCAGCTCCCATTTAAGCGGGAGAAGCACCGGGGAGCTGTTTTTT	CASSSHLSGRSTGELFF
.	TRBJ1-5	TRBV28	.	TGTGCCAGCAGTTTACCCTTTGATCAGCCCCAGCATTTT	CASSLPFDQPQHF
.	TRBJ1-3	TRBV27	.	TGTGCCAGCAGTTCGGGTGTGGATGGAAACACCATATATTTT	CASSSGVDGNTIYF
.	TRBJ2-1	TRBV29-1	TRBD1	TGCAGCGCAAGGACAGGGGTTTACAATGAGCAGTTCTTC	CSARTGVYNEQFF
.	TRBJ1-2	TRBV5-4	TRBD1	TGTGCCAGCAGCTTGTATAAGACAGGGAACTATGGCTACACCTTC	CASSLYKTGNYGYTF
few	TRBJ2-3	TRBV29-1	TRBD1	TGCAGCGTTGAAGACGGGTACAGGGGTCGCTACACAGATACGCAGTATTTT	CSVEDGYRGRYTDTQYF
.	TRBJ2-3	TRBV21-1	.	TGTGCCCGCTGGACTTGCACAGATACGCAGTATTTT	CARWTCTDTQYF
.	TRBJ2-7	TRBV6-5	TRBD1	TGTGCCAGCAGGACCGATCGACAGGGCCTGGACGAGCAGTACTTC	CASRTDRQGLDEQYF
few	TRBJ1-2	TRBV19	TRBD1	TGTGCCAGTATAGCACAGGGGAACTATGGCTACACCTTC	CASIAQGNYGYTF
.	TRBJ1-1	TRBV5-8	.	TGTGCCAGCAGCCCGGTAGGGAGCACTGAAGCTTTCTTT	CASSPVGSTEAFF
.	TRBJ2-7	TRBV21-1	.	TGTGCCAGCAGCAGCCCTGGACTAGCGGGCCGGGGTTGCGAGCAGTACTTC	CASSSPGLAGRGCEQYF
.	TRBJ2-7	TRBV18	.	TGTGCCAGCTCACCACCGGGACACTATACCTCCTACGAGCAGTACTTC	CASSPPGHYTSYEQYF
few	TRBJ2-7	TRBV2	.	TGTGCCAGCAGTGAATTGAAGGGGGTTTACGAGCAGTACTTC	CASSELKGVYEQYF
many	TRBJ2-3	TRBV6-4	TRBD1	TGTGCCAGCAGTGAAATTCCAGGGGGCGCAGATACGCAGTATTTT	CASSEIPGGADTQYF
few	TRBJ2-7	TRBV27	TRBD1	TGTGCCAGCAGTTTAAGGCCGGGACAGGGCTACGAGCAGTACTTC	CASSLRPGQGYEQYF
.	TRBJ2-3	TRBV5-5	.	TGTGCCAGCAGCTTGGGCGGCAACACAGATACGCAGTATTTT	CASSLGGNTDTQYF
few	TRBJ1-3	TRBV6-5	.	TGTGCCAGCTTGACAGGTCTAGGAAACACCATATATTTT	CASLTGLGNTIYF
.	TRBJ2-2	TRBV27	TRBD1	TGTGCCAGCAGTATCACACAGGGGAATGTGTGGTCCGGGGAGCTGTTTTTT	CASSITQGNVWSGELFF
.	TRBJ2-7	TRBV30	TRBD2	TGTGCCTGGAGTGTCCCTGCGGGAGGGCTCGAGCAGTACTTC	CAWSVPAGGLEQYF
once	TRBJ2-2	TRBV6-4	TRBD1	TGTGCCAGTTTCCACGACAGGGTGACCGGGGAGCTGTTTTTT	CASFHDRVTGELFF
few	TRBJ2-6	TRBV19	.	TGTGCCAGTAGTAGGGGCCTCTCTGGGGCCAACGTCCTGACTTTC	CASSRGLSGANVLTF
.	TRBJ2-7	TRBV7-9	.	TGTTCCAGCAGCATTACAGGGATGGACTACGAGCAGTACTTC	CSSSITGMDYEQYF
.	TRBJ2-2	TRBV14	.	TGTGCCAGCAGCCAAGAGCTGCGGGTCGAACACCGGGGAGCTGTTTTT	CASSQELRVEHRGAVF
.	TRBJ2-2	TRBV6-5	.	TGTGCCAGCAGTGGGTCCAGGGCCACCGGGGAGCTGTTTTTT	CASSGSRATGELFF
few	TRBJ1-4	TRBV19	TRBD1	TGTGCCAGTAGTATTCAGGGGGCCGGGGAAAAACTGTTTTTT	CASSIQGAGEKLFF
.	TRBJ2-5	TRBV5-6	.	TGTGCCAGCAGCTTGGTTTACCAGGGAGGTATGATAGGAGAGACCCAGTACTTC	CASSLVYQGGMIGETQYF
.	TRBJ2-7	TRBV5-1	TRBD1	TGCGCCAGCAGCTTGACAATCAGGGGGCGTTACGAGCAGTACTTC	CASSLTIRGRYEQYF